This TCR beta chain was recorded in a study of OX40 agonist ivuxolimab in advanced cancers. Points from the study as a whole: Relative to CD4+, CD8+ T cells held more expanded clones on average.

The V end was cut by 0 bases, the J end by 5 bases, with 2 bases between. The germline gives CDR1 SGHRS, CDR2 YFSETQ. The CDR3 length is 11 residues. The protocol was immunoSEQ multiplex PCR, while the TCRdb copy is restricted to in-frame clones and leaves out a portion. This table holds around 26,000 clones, about four fifths found once. About this clone itself: What it binds is unknown. Other DNA sequences in the sample encode the same CDR3.

Blood sampling took place at baseline, cycle 4 day 1, and cycle 7 day 1. This sample comprised CD4+ or CD8+ T cells sorted from blood, obtained in a trial of the OX40 agonist ivuxolimab. The clonotype was recovered from an adult with an advanced solid tumor such as melanoma, head and neck, liver or kidney cancer. The rearrangement links TRBV5-1 to TRBJ2-5; D is unresolved. CDR3 in amino acids: CASSLVETQYF. The CDR3 nucleotides are TGCGCCAGCAGCTTGGTTGAGACCCAGTACTTC.